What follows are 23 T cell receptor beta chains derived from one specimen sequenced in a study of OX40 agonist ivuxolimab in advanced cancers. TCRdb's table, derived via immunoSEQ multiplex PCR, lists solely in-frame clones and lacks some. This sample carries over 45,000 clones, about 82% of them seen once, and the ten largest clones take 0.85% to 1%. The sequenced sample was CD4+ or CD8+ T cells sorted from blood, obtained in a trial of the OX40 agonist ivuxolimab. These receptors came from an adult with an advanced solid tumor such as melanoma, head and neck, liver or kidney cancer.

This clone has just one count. Written as DNA, the CDR3 is TGTGCCAGTAGCCCGAGTAACACTGAAGCTTTCTTT. Translation gives CASSPSNTEAFF. The chain uses TRBV19 and TRBJ1-1; the D is unclear. Trimming removed 6 bases from V and 2 bases from J, with 7 bases in between. CDR1 is LNHDA, CDR2 SQIVND, per germline (reference sequence). CDR3 length: 12 residues. Filled out from reference TRBV19 and TRBJ1-1, the complete variable domain reads DGGITQSPKYLFRKEGQNVTLSCEQNLNHDAMYWYRQDPGQGLRLIYYSQIVNDFQKGDIAEGYSVSREKKESFPLTVTSAQKNPTAFYLCASSPSNTEAFFGQGTRLTVV.

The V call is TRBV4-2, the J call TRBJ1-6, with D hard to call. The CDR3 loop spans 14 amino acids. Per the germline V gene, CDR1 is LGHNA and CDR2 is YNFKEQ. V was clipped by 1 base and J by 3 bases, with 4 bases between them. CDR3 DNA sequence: TGTGCCAGCAGCCAAGGTATCTATAATTCACCCCTCCACTTT. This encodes CASSQGIYNSPLHF.

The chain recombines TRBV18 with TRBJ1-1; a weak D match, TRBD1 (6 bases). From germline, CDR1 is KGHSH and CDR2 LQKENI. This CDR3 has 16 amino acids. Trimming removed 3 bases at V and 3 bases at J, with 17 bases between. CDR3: CASSPLGGGRDTEAFF. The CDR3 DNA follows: TGTGCCAGCTCACCTCTCGGGGGCGGAAGGGACACTGAAGCTTTCTTT.

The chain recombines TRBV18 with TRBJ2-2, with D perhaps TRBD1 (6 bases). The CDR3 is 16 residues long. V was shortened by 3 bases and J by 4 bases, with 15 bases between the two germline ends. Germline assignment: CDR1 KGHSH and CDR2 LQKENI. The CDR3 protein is CASSPSTAGVTGELFF. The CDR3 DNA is TGTGCCAGCTCACCTTCTACCGCAGGGGTCACCGGGGAGCTGTTTTTT.

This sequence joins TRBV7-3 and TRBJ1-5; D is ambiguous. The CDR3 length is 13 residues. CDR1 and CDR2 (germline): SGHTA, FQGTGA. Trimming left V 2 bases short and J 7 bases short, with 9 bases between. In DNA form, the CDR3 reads TGTGCCAGCAGCTTAGACTCAAAGCAGCCCCAGCATTTT. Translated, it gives CASSLDSKQPQHF.

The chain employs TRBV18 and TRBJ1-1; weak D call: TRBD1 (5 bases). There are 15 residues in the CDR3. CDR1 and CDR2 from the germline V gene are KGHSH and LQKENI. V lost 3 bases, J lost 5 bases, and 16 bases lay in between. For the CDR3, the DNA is TGTGCCAGCTCACCCCGAATCCAGGGAGGGACTGAAGCTTTCTTT. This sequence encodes CASSPRIQGGTEAFF.

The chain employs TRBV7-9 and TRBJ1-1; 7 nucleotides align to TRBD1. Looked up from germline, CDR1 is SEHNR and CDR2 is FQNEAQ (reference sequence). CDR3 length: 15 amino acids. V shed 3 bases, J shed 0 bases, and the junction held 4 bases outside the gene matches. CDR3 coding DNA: TGTGCCAGCAGCTTCCAGGGACAGTTGAACACTGAAGCTTTCTTT. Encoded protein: CASSFQGQLNTEAFF. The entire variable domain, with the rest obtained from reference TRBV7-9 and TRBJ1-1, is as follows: DTGVSQNPRHKITKRGQNVTFRCDPISEHNRLYWYRQTLGQGPEFLTYFQNEAQLEKSRLLSDRFSAERPKGSFSTLEIQRTEQGDSAMYLCASSFQGQLNTEAFFGQGTRLTVV.

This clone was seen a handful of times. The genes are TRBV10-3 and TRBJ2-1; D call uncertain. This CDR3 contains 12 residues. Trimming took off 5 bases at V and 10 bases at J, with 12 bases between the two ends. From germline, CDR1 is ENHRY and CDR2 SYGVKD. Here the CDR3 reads CAISHTSDEQFF. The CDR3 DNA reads TGTGCCATCAGTCATACCTCGGACGAGCAGTTCTTC.

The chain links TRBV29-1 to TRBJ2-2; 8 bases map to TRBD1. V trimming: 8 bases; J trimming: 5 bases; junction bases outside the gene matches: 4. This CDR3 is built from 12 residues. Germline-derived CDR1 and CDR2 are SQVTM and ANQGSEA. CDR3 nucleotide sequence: TGCAGCACAGGGGGTAGTACCGGGGAGCTGTTTTTT. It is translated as CSTGGSTGELFF.

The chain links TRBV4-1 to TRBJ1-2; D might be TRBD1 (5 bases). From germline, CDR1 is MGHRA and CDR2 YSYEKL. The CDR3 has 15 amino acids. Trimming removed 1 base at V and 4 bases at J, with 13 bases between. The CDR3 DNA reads TGCGCCAGCAGCCAAGGAAGATACAGGTCCTATGGCTACACCTTC. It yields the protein CASSQGRYRSYGYTF.

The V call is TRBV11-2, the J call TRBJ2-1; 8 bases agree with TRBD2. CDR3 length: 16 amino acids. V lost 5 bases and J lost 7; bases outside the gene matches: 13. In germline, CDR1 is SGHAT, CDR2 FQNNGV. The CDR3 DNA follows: TGTGCCAGCAGCCCCCGGACGGGGGGGCTAAAAAATGAGCAGTTCTTC. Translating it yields CASSPRTGGLKNEQFF.

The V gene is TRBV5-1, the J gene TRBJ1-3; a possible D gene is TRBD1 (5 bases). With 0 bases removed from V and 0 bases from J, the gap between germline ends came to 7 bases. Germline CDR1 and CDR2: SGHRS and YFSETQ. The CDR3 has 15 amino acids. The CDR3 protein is CASSLVTGSGNTIYF. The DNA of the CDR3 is TGCGCCAGCAGCTTGGTAACAGGCTCTGGAAACACCATATATTTT.

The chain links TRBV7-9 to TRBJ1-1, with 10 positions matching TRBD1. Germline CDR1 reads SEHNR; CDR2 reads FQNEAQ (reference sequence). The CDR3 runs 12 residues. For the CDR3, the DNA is TGTGCAATCAGGACAGGGGGCACTGAAGCTTTCTTT. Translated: CAIRTGGTEAFF.

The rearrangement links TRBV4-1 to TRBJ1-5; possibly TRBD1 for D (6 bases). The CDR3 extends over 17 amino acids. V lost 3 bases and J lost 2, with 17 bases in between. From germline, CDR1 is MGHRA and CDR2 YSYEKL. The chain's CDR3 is CASSQDSRPEGNQPQHF. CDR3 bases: TGCGCCAGCAGCCAGGACAGCCGCCCGGAGGGCAATCAGCCCCAGCATTTT.

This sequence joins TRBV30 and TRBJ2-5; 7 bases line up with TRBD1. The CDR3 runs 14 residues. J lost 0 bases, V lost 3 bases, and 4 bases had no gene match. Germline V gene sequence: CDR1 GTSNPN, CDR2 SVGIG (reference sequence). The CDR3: CAWSRDSYQETQYF. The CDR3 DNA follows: TGTGCCTGGAGCCGGGACAGCTACCAAGAGACCCAGTACTTC.

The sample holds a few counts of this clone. In DNA form, the CDR3 reads TGTGCCAGTAGTGACAGTGCCCAGCCCCGGCAGCCCCAGCATTTT. It is translated as CASSDSAQPRQPQHF. V usage is TRBV19 and J usage is TRBJ1-5; weak D call: TRBD1 (5 bases). V shed 5 bases and J shed 7 bases, with 18 bases lying between them. Germline V gives CDR1 LNHDA, CDR2 SQIVND (reference sequence). The CDR3 runs to 15 residues.

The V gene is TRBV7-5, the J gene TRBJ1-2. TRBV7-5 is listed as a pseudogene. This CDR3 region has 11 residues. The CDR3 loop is CASSLGGGYTF. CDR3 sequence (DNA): TGTGCCAGCAGCTTAGGGGGAGGCTACACCTTC.

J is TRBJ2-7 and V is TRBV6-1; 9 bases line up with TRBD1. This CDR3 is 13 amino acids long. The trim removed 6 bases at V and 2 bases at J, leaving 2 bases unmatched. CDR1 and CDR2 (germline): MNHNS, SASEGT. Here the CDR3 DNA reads TGTGCCAGCAGAACAGGGGGCCCCTACGAGCAGTACTTC. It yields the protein CASRTGGPYEQYF.

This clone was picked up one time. CDR3 amino acids: CASSANLAGNYGYTF. The DNA of the CDR3 is TGTGCCAGCAGTGCCAACTTAGCGGGTAACTATGGCTACACCTTC. The chain uses TRBV2 and TRBJ1-2; D gene ambiguous. The CDR3 sequence is 15 residues long. The germline V and J ends were trimmed by 4 bases and 1 base, with 13 bases remaining between them. Germline values: CDR1 SNHLY, CDR2 FYNNEI.

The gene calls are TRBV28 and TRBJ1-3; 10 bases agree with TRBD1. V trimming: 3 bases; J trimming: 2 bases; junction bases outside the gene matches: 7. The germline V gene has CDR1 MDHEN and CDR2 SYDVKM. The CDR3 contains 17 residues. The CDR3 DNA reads TGTGCCAGCAGTTTCCACCCCGGGACAGGGGCTGGAAACACCATATATTTT. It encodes CASSFHPGTGAGNTIYF.

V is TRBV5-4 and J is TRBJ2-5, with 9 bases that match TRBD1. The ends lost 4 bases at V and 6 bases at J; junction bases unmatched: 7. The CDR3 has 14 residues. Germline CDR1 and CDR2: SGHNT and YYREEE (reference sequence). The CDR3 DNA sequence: TGTGCCAGCAGCCCGACAGGGGGAACGCAGACCCAGTACTTC. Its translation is CASSPTGGTQTQYF.

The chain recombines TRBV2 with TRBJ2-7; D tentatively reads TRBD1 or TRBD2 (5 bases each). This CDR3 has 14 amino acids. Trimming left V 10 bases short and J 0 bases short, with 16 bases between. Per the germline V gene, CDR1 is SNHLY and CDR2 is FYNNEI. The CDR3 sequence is CATRPGRASYEQYF. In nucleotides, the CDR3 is TGTGCCACCCGGCCGGGACGAGCCTCCTACGAGCAGTACTTC.

DNA of the CDR3: TGCGCCAGCAGCTTGGCGGGGGTTGGCGGCTACACCTTC. It is translated as CASSLAGVGGYTF. This chain uses TRBV5-1 with TRBJ1-2; tentative D call: TRBD1 (5 bases). Germline V lookup: CDR1 SGHRS, CDR2 YFSETQ. V was clipped by 0 bases and J by 8 bases, with 11 bases between them. There are 13 residues in the CDR3. The whole variable domain, filled in from reference TRBV5-1 and TRBJ1-2, reads KAGVTQTPRYLIKTRGQQVTLSCSPISGHRSVSWYQQTPGQGLQFLFEYFSETQRNKGNFPGRFSGRQFSNSRSEMNVSTLELGDSALYLCASSLAGVGGYTFGSGTRLTVV.